The 11 T cell receptor beta chains below come from one sample, sequenced in a study of control samples from healthy donors and cancer patients. Here immunoSEQ multiplex PCR was the method, and the copy in TCRdb shows in-frame clones only, minus some. The sample holds roughly 120,000 clones, roughly 90% seen once. The sample was blood. All receptors derive from a young woman in good health.

The chain employs TRBV7-9 and TRBJ1-2; D is ambiguous. Germline V gives CDR1 SEHNR, CDR2 FQNEAQ (reference sequence). The CDR3 has 14 residues. The V and J ends lost 5 bases and 4 bases respectively, with 14 bases between them. CDR3 nucleotides: TGTGCCAGCAGCCCCACTCTCTTAGGCTATGGCTACACCTTC. Amino acid sequence: CASSPTLLGYGYTF.

The rearrangement uses TRBV13 and TRBJ1-1; D gene uncertain. The CDR3 is 14 amino acids. Germline values: CDR1 PRHDT, CDR2 FYEKMQ (reference sequence). Trimming took 9 bases from V and 0 from J, leaving 14 bases between them. The DNA for the CDR3 is TGTGCCAGTCAACTCGCACTCATGAACACTGAAGCTTTCTTT. It is translated as CASQLALMNTEAFF.

This rearrangement joins TRBV9 to TRBJ2-7; TRBD2 agrees at 11 bases. CDR3 length: 16 amino acids. Germline assignment: CDR1 SGDLS and CDR2 YYNGEE. Trimming took 3 bases from V and 4 from J; bases not matched to a gene: 9. CDR3 sequence reads: CASSENSGGAFYEQYF. The CDR3 region has the DNA TGTGCCAGCAGCGAAAATAGCGGGGGGGCCTTTTACGAGCAGTACTTC.

There are a few counts of this clone. The gene calls are TRBV4-3 and TRBJ2-2, with TRBD2 as a possible D gene (6 bases). V was clipped by 0 bases and J by 4 bases, with 12 bases between them. This CDR3 contains 16 residues. The germline gives CDR1 LGHNA, CDR2 YSLEER. CDR3 amino acids: CASSQDRGATTGELFF. As DNA, the CDR3 is TGCGCCAGCAGCCAAGATCGCGGGGCCACCACCGGGGAGCTGTTTTTT.

About this clone: In this CDR3 the conserved last residue, phenylalanine or tryptophan, is missing, so a read error is likely. The V call is TRBV7-9, the J call TRBJ1-1; 11 nucleotides align to TRBD1. The CDR3 is 13 amino acids. Germline assignment: CDR1 SEHNR and CDR2 FQNEAQ (reference sequence). Trimming removed 6 bases from V and 6 bases from J; junction bases left unmatched: 3. CDR3 coding DNA: TGTGCCAGCAGGGAGGGACAGGGGGCTGAAGCTTTCCTT. It encodes CASREGQGAEAFL.

The rearrangement joins TRBV6-5 to TRBJ1-1; no reliable D call. Germline assignment: CDR1 MNHEY and CDR2 SVGAGI. This CDR3 has 13 amino acids. Deletions cut 0 bases from V and 6 bases from J, with 8 bases between. This CDR3 is CASSYSWVSEAFF. The CDR3 nucleotides are TGTGCCAGCAGTTACTCGTGGGTCTCTGAAGCTTTCTTT.

Remarks on this clone: Different DNA sequences within this sample yield the same CDR3. The V call is TRBV15, the J call TRBJ2-7; D is ambiguous. Deletions cut 5 bases from V and 6 bases from J, with 11 bases between. Per the germline V gene, CDR1 is LNHNV and CDR2 is YYDKDF (reference sequence). The CDR3 spans 12 residues. CDR3 protein: CATSPRTPEQYF. CDR3 DNA sequence: TGTGCCACCAGCCCCCGCACCCCCGAGCAGTACTTC.

In DNA form, the CDR3 reads TGTGCCAGCAGCTTAGCGGCTAGCGGGAAAGACATTCAGTACTTC. Protein sequence: CASSLAASGKDIQYF. The chain carries TRBV7-9 and TRBJ2-4; the match to TRBD2 covers 9 bases. The CDR3 totals 15 residues. J lost 8 bases, V lost 0 bases, and 5 bases had no gene match. Per germline, CDR1 SEHNR and CDR2 FQNEAQ (reference sequence).

Here the CDR3 DNA reads TGTGCCAGTACTGACAGGTTCTTCGGCAATCAGCCCCAGCATTTT. Its translation: CASTDRFFGNQPQHF. This sequence joins TRBV19 and TRBJ1-5, with D possibly being TRBD1 (6 bases). Trimming took off 7 bases at V and 2 bases at J, with 15 bases between the two ends. The germline gives CDR1 LNHDA, CDR2 SQIVND (reference sequence). The CDR3 is made up of 15 amino acids.

V is TRBV19 and J is TRBJ2-7; tentative D call: TRBD1 (6 bases). This CDR3 is 16 amino acids long. Trimming shortened V by 5 bases and J by 6 bases, and 23 bases separated the two germline ends. Germline lookup yields CDR1 LNHDA and CDR2 SQIVND (reference sequence). Here the CDR3 reads CASSPGPTGTKGEQYF. DNA of the CDR3: TGTGCCAGTAGTCCCGGACCTACAGGGACAAAAGGCGAGCAGTACTTC.

The rearrangement uses TRBV30 and TRBJ2-3; no clear D gene. V was cut by 7 bases and J by 0 bases, with 11 bases left in between. This CDR3 spans 13 amino acids. Germline values: CDR1 GTSNPN, CDR2 SVGIG (reference sequence). CDR3 in DNA: TGTGCCTTAGGGCAAGAGAGCACAGATACGCAGTATTTT. The encoded protein is CALGQESTDTQYF.